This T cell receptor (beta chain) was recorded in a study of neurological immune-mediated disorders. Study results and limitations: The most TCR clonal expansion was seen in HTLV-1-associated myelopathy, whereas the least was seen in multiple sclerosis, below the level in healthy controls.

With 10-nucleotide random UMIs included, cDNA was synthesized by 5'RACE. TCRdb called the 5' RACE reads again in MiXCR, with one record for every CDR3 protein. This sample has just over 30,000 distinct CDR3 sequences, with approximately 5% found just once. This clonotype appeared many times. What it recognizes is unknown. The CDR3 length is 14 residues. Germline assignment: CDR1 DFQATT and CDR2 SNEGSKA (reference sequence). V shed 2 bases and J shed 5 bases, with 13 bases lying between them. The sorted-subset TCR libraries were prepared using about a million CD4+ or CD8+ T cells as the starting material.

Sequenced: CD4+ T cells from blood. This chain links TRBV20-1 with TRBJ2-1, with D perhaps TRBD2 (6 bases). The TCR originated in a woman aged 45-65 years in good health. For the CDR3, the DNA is TGCAGTGCTAGAACTAGCCGTACCCACAATGAGCAGTTCTTC. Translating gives CSARTSRTHNEQFF.